The 18 T cell receptor beta chains in this list originate from one sample, sequenced in a study of cytomegalovirus exposure and HLA in healthy donors. The protocol was immunoSEQ multiplex PCR, while the TCRdb copy is restricted to in-frame clones and leaves out a portion. The sample lists about 360,000 clones, 80% to 90% occurring once. The sample consisted of PBMCs. All receptors come from a young woman in good health and CMV-seronegative.

This chain uses TRBV6-5 with TRBJ2-2, with TRBD1 identical over 9 bases. This CDR3 has 15 residues. The germline CDR1 and CDR2 sequences are MNHEY and SVGAGI. V lost 10 bases to trimming and J lost 2 bases; unmatched junction nucleotides: 8. The CDR3 is CATERTGDNTGELFF. The CDR3 DNA reads TGTGCCACCGAAAGGACAGGGGATAACACCGGGGAGCTGTTTTTT.

The chain joins TRBV30 to TRBJ2-1, with 7 nucleotides matching TRBD2. From germline, CDR1 is GTSNPN and CDR2 SVGIG (reference sequence). The junction had 3 bases not matched to a gene; V was cut back by 3 bases and J by 7 bases. This CDR3 comprises 12 residues. CDR3 bases: TGTGCCTGGAGCGGGGGGTTAAATGAGCAGTTCTTC. Translated, it gives CAWSGGLNEQFF.

This clone was counted a few times. The chain carries TRBV30 and TRBJ2-7, with D possibly TRBD1 on 6 matching bases. CDR1 is GTSNPN, CDR2 SVGIG, per germline (reference sequence). V lost 0 bases to trimming and J lost 3 bases, with 9 bases between them. The CDR3 loop spans 13 amino acids. CDR3 loop: CAWSVTGHYEQYF. CDR3 DNA: TGTGCCTGGAGTGTTACAGGGCACTACGAGCAGTACTTC.

The rearrangement uses TRBV30 and TRBJ1-5; 11 bases are a match to TRBD1. Germline lookup yields CDR1 GTSNPN and CDR2 SVGIG (reference sequence). This CDR3 comprises 13 residues. V shed 3 bases and J 7 bases; nucleotides not matched to a gene: 2. The CDR3 protein is CAWSGTGGQPQHF. The CDR3 coding sequence is TGTGCCTGGAGCGGGACAGGGGGGCAGCCCCAGCATTTT.

The chain joins TRBV2 to TRBJ2-1; TRBD2 agrees at 10 bases. Germline assignment: CDR1 SNHLY and CDR2 FYNNEI. V trimming: 6 bases; J trimming: 7 bases; junction bases outside the gene matches: 3. There are 13 residues in the CDR3. The CDR3 nucleotides read TGTGCCAGCAGGTCGGGACTAGCGAATGAGCAGTTCTTC. Translated, it gives CASRSGLANEQFF.

This clone was picked up one time. The same CDR3 also results from other DNA sequences found in this sample. DNA for the CDR3: TGTGCCAGCAGTGAGCAGGCTCTCCAAGAGACCCAGTACTTC. Encoded protein: CASSEQALQETQYF. V and J are TRBV2 and TRBJ2-5; D gene uncertain. The CDR3 covers 14 residues. Germline V lookup: CDR1 SNHLY, CDR2 FYNNEI. Trimming took off 3 bases at V and 1 base at J, with 9 bases between the two ends.

The genes are TRBV27 and TRBJ2-7; D uncertain. Per the germline V gene, CDR1 is MNHEY and CDR2 is SMNVEV (reference sequence). Trimming shortened V by 3 bases and J by 2 bases, and 8 bases separated the two germline ends. This CDR3 has 13 residues. For the CDR3, the DNA is TGTGCCAGCAGTTTTACTACTGCCTACGAGCAGTACTTC. Its protein is CASSFTTAYEQYF.

This clone appeared a single time. This chain connects TRBV4-1 to TRBJ2-5, with 9 bases aligning to TRBD2. Per germline, CDR1 MGHRA and CDR2 YSYEKL. With 2 bases clipped from V and 4 bases from J, the junction kept 2 bases outside the gene matches. This CDR3 is 14 amino acids long. CDR3 sequence: CASSQSSGVETQYF. In DNA, the CDR3 is TGCGCCAGCAGCCAATCTAGCGGGGTAGAGACCCAGTACTTC.

V usage is TRBV4-2 and J usage is TRBJ1-1; D call uncertain. This CDR3 contains 15 residues. Germline assignment: CDR1 LGHNA and CDR2 YNFKEQ. V was shortened by 4 bases and J by 1 base, with 13 bases between the two germline ends. CDR3 region: CASSRQAVSNTEAFF. In DNA, the CDR3 is TGTGCCAGCAGCCGTCAGGCAGTATCGAACACTGAAGCTTTCTTT.

CDR3 protein: CASSPTPQETQYF. The CDR3 nucleotides read TGTGCCAGCAGCCCGACACCCCAAGAGACCCAGTACTTC. The chain carries TRBV9 and TRBJ2-5; D gene uncertain. This CDR3 region has 13 residues. Between the trimmed V and J ends, which lost 4 bases and 1 base, there was a span of 8 bases. Looked up from germline, CDR1 is SGDLS and CDR2 is YYNGEE.

The J gene is TRBJ2-1, the V gene TRBV7-2; 12 nucleotides match TRBD2. The CDR3 has 15 amino acids. Germline CDR1 reads SGHTA; CDR2 reads FQGNSA. The V segment lost 5 bases and the J segment 5 bases; nucleotides outside the gene matches: 4. CDR3: CASSKRLAGDNEQFF. The CDR3 region has the DNA TGTGCCAGCAGCAAAAGACTAGCGGGAGACAATGAGCAGTTCTTC.

The V and J genes are TRBV27 and TRBJ1-5; D is undetermined. CDR1 is MNHEY and CDR2 is SMNVEV in the germline V gene (reference sequence). The V gene lost 3 bases and the J gene lost 0 bases, with 9 bases spanning the gap. This CDR3 region has 15 residues. CDR3 sequence reads: CASSFSRNSNQPQHF. In DNA form, the CDR3 reads TGTGCCAGCAGTTTCAGTCGTAATAGCAATCAGCCCCAGCATTTT.

The genes are TRBV5-1 and TRBJ2-3; TRBD2 matches 9 bases. J lost 2 bases, V lost 4 bases, and 14 bases had no gene match. CDR1 and CDR2 from the germline V gene are SGHRS and YFSETQ. This CDR3 is built from 18 residues. This chain's CDR3 is CASSLLGGGAYSTDTQYF. CDR3 sequence (DNA): TGCGCCAGCAGCCTCCTGGGCGGGGGGGCCTACTCCACAGATACGCAGTATTTT.

The chain employs TRBV28 and TRBJ2-5; D may be TRBD2 (6 bases). V lost 5 bases and J 5 bases, leaving 18 bases between the germline ends. CDR1 is MDHEN and CDR2 is SYDVKM in the germline V gene. The CDR3 contains 15 residues. CDR3 loop: CASSGEDLIAETQYF. In DNA form, the CDR3 reads TGTGCCAGCAGTGGGGAGGACCTGATTGCGGAGACCCAGTACTTC. Using reference TRBV28 and TRBJ2-5 for the parts outside the CDR3, the full variable domain is DVKVTQSSRYLVKRTGEKVFLECVQDMDHENMFWYRQDPGLGLRLIYFSYDVKMKEKGDIPEGYSVSREKKERFSLILESASTNQTSMYLCASSGEDLIAETQYFGPGTRLLVL.

This clone was observed a single time. The CDR3 region is CASSQDRLASSGANVLTF. The DNA for the CDR3 is TGCGCCAGCAGCCAAGACCGACTCGCTTCCTCTGGGGCCAACGTCCTGACTTTC. This chain uses TRBV4-1 with TRBJ2-6; D not resolved. V was shortened by 0 bases and J by 0 bases, with 12 bases between the two germline ends. From germline, CDR1 is MGHRA and CDR2 YSYEKL. The length of the CDR3 is 18 residues.

The chain recombines TRBV6-5 with TRBJ2-7, with TRBD2 as a possible D gene (6 bases). Trimming stripped 6 bases from V and 3 bases from J, with 15 bases between. This CDR3 spans 14 amino acids. Germline values: CDR1 MNHEY, CDR2 SVGAGI. Here the CDR3 reads CASSGGAGNYEQYF. As DNA, the CDR3 is TGTGCCAGCAGCGGAGGAGCGGGTAACTACGAGCAGTACTTC.

The chain joins TRBV6-5 to TRBJ2-7, with no clear D. The CDR3 totals 15 residues. Deletions cut 2 bases from V and 0 bases from J, with 11 bases between. From germline, CDR1 is MNHEY and CDR2 SVGAGI. The CDR3 bases are TGTGCCAGCAGTTACACAAGGAGAAGCTCCTACGAGCAGTACTTC. Translated, it gives CASSYTRRSSYEQYF.

This clone was seen once. V is TRBV5-1 and J is TRBJ2-2; possible D gene TRBD1, 6 bases. The CDR3 loop spans 15 amino acids. V was clipped by 4 bases and J by 3 bases, with 13 bases between them. The germline gives CDR1 SGHRS, CDR2 YFSETQ. The CDR3 bases are TGCGCCAGCAGCCGGAACAGGGAAGACACCGGGGAGCTGTTTTTT. Protein sequence: CASSRNREDTGELFF.